The rows below give T cell receptor beta chains drawn from one sample of a study of CXCR3-negative and CXCR3-positive naive CD8 T cells. TCRdb reprocessed the 5' RACE reads, with one entry per CDR3 protein and no DNA. Here the sample table reports some 6,000 distinct CDR3 sequences. Sequencing was performed on naive CXCR3- CD8+ T cells from blood. These receptors all come from a human donor in good health. Some clones in this sample may be carry-over from other donors' samples. Each CDR3 is given with its conserved first and last residue. Clone size is shown for a subset of rows, as once, few, many or a class of expanded clone.

V gene	J gene	clone size	CDR3 protein
TRBV19	TRBJ2-5	NA	CASSTDGQGILETQYF
TRBV6-2/TRBV6-3	TRBJ1-5	medium-sized	CASSYSGGFVDQPQHF
TRBV6-5	TRBJ2-5	NA	CASRLEPLQETQYF
TRBV4-3	TRBJ1-1	medium-sized	CASSPGQGFASGTEAFF
TRBV29-1	TRBJ2-1	medium-sized	CSVEEAGGPYNEQFF
TRBV12-3/TRBV12-4	TRBJ1-2	NA	CASSRGGGYTF
TRBV29-1	TRBJ1-1	medium-sized	CSVEERLGKEAFF
TRBV7-2	TRBJ2-1	NA	CASSLGGPDSGIYNEQFF
TRBV11-2	TRBJ2-2	medium-sized	CASIKGWGEYVTGELFF
TRBV12-3/TRBV12-4	TRBJ2-3	medium-sized	CASRTQQDREADTQYF
TRBV20-1	TRBJ2-1	NA	CSAREWQDSYNEQFF
TRBV7-3	TRBJ2-3	NA	CASSFSGANTDTQYF
TRBV2	TRBJ1-1	medium-sized	CASRLRNTEAFF
TRBV29-1	TRBJ2-5	NA	CSALGGANQETQYF
TRBV12-5	TRBJ2-7	NA	CASGWTLDTGTSTYEQYF
TRBV6-6	TRBJ1-2	medium-sized	CASSYPTGRHYGYTF
TRBV6-5	TRBJ1-2	NA	CASSYSRTASNYGYTF
TRBV15	TRBJ2-3	NA	CATSRDRGLTDTQYF
TRBV29-1	TRBJ2-7	NA	CSALGGGVVEQYF
TRBV7-9	TRBJ1-2	medium-sized	CASTPQLEPNYGYTF
TRBV20-1	TRBJ1-2	medium-sized	CSARDPGQFIGGYTF
TRBV20-1	TRBJ2-2	medium-sized	CSARDQGGSGELFF
TRBV5-1	TRBJ2-3	medium-sized	CASRSGAGGTDTQYF
TRBV2	TRBJ2-3	NA	CASSLGESSTDTQYF